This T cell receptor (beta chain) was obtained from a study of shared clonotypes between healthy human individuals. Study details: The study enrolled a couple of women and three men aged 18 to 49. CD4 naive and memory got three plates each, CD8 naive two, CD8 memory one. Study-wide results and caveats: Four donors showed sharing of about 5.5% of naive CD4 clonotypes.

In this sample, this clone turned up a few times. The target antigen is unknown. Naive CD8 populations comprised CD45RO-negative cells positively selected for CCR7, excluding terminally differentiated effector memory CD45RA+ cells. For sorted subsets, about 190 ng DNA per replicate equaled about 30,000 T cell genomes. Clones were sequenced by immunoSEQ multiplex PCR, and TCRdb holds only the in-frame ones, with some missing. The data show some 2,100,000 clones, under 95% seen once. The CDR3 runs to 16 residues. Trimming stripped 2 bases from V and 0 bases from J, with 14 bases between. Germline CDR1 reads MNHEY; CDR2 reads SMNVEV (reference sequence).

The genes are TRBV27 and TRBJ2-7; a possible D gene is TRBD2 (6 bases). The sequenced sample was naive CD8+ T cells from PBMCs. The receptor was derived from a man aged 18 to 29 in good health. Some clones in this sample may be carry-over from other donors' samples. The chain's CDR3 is CASSLVAVAASYEQYF. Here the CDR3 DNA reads TGTGCCAGCAGTTTAGTAGCGGTGGCGGCCTCCTACGAGCAGTACTTC.